Here is one T cell receptor (beta chain) with its context. The antigen this receptor binds is unknown. Base qualities are missing; no much larger clone stands one base away. The immunoSEQ Assay, a bias-controlled multiplex PCR, was used to amplify TCRbeta CDR3 regions from genomic DNA. In the source study's methods: Nucleated cell counts per sample were estimated from amplification of reference gene primers within the assay. To quantify the absolute abundance of each unique TCRbeta CDR3 rearrangement, sequence reads were collapsed and filtered. Productive Simpson clonality was computed per sample as the square root of Simpson's diversity index over productive rearrangements. TCRdb provides this immuneACCESS table in a form limited to in-frame rearrangements. Some clones are lacking; in checked studies, under half of them reflect an unresolved V gene, and why the rest are absent is not known. D and trimming were read from the DNA, whereas the V and J calls and clone size are those reported in that table. This sample holds roughly 280,000 clones; over 75% were observed only once. Of the sample, 8% to 13% is held by the ten largest clones.

This entry comes from a study of blood T cell repertoires in COVID-19 (TCRdb year 2020). In the study overall: The collaborator samples originated in the United States, Italy and Spain and spanned the acute and convalescent phases of COVID-19. The material from the prospective study consisted of cDNA or gDNA derived from T cells, B-cell-depleted T cells, or PBMCs. The dataset comprised deeply sampled blood TCRbeta repertoires from subjects exposed to, actively infected with, or recovered from COVID-19. A freely available public database, intended as a resource for researchers studying the immune response to SARS-CoV-2, is where the repertoires were released. The samples were drawn from two sources: the first 160 participants of the ongoing ImmuneRACE study, and over 1,000 subjects contributed by 6 global collaborators. Sample metadata almost always included a de-identified subject ID, COVID-19 status, age in years and sex. Where available, HLA class I and class II types were obtained from metadata supplied by the sample provider rather than from assay-based typing. Summary of the overall study and its limitations: The amount of clinical and demographic metadata varied by source and participant and was provided uncurated.

Germline trimming amounts to 5 bases on V and 6 bases on J, with 7 as the count of junction bases outside the gene matches. The germline V gene sets CDR1 to MNHEY and CDR2 to SVGAGI. From the cysteine up to the phenylalanine, the CDR3 has a length of 15 residues. Only the CDR3 part of the read is kept: 45 bases, read in frame from the first base. Whole blood was collected in K2EDTA tubes by collaborating institutions according to the institutions' own protocols. Collaborator samples were shipped for TCRbeta analysis as frozen whole blood, isolated PBMCs, or DNA extracted from either sample type. The rearranged chain carries TRBV6-5 and TRBJ1-2; TRBD1 fits 12 bases in the junction. Sequencing input: peripheral blood. This sequence was found in a woman between 65 and 79 years old with acute or convalescent COVID-19. The DNA reads as follows: TGTGCCAGCAGTATGGGGACAGGGGGCGCCGATGGCTACACCTTC. Its translation is CASSMGTGGADGYTF.